This TCR beta chain originates from a study of OX40 agonist ivuxolimab in advanced cancers. Turning to the study itself: Earlier anti-PD-1, anti-PD-L1 or anti-CTLA-4 therapy was permitted; about 39% had received some.

Findings of the study overall: The study found among the lowest clonal expansion in partial responders at 0.1-3.0 mg/kg.

In its sample, this clone is medium-sized (0.01 to 0.1%). Its antigen is not known. Measured with immunoSEQ multiplex PCR; TCRdb has only the in-frame clones, and not every one. The sample carries 70,000 or so clones, 91% recorded once. Blood was sampled at baseline, cycle 4 day 1, and cycle 7 day 1. Trimming took 5 bases from V and 6 from J; bases not matched to a gene: 3. This CDR3 comprises 13 residues. Germline V gene lookup returns CDR1 LGHNA and CDR2 YNFKEQ. The input for sequencing was CD4+ or CD8+ T cells sorted from blood, taken in a trial of the OX40 agonist ivuxolimab. The V gene is TRBV4-2, the J gene TRBJ2-4, with 8 nucleotides matching TRBD1. This clonotype originated in an adult with an advanced solid tumor such as melanoma, head and neck, liver or kidney cancer. CDR3 DNA sequence: TGTGCCAGCAGCTACGGACAGGGAAACATTCAGTACTTC. Protein product: CASSYGQGNIQYF.